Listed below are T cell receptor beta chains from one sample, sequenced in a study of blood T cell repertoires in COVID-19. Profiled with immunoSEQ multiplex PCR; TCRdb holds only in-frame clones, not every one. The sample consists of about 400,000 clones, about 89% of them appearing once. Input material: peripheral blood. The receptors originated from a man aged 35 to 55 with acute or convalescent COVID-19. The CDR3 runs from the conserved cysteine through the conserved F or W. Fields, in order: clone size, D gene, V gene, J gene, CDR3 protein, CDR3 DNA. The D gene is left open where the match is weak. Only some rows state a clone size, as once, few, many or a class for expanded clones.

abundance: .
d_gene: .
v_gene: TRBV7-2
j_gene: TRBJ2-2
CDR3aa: CASSLEIRGTGELFF
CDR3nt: TGTGCCAGCAGCTTAGAAATAAGGGGCACCGGGGAGCTGTTTTTT

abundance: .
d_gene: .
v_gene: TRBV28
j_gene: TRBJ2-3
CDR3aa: CASRYTDTQYF
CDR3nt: TGTGCCAGCAGGTACACAGATACGCAGTATTTT

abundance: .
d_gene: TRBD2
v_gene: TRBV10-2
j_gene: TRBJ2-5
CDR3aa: CASSGLAEEQETQYF
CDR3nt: TGCGCCAGCAGTGGACTAGCGGAGGAACAAGAGACCCAGTACTTC

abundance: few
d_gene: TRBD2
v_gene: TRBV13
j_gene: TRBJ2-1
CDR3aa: CASSLGTSGSPYNEQFF
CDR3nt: TGTGCCAGCAGCTTAGGGACTAGCGGGAGCCCATACAATGAGCAGTTCTTC

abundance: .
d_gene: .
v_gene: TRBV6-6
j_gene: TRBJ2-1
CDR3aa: CASSYYSPYNEQFF
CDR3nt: TGTGCCAGCAGTTACTACAGCCCCTACAATGAGCAGTTCTTC

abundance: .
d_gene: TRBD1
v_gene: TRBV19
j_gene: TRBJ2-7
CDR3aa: CASSVTGTLSYEQYF
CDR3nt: TGTGCCAGTAGTGTGACAGGGACCCTCTCCTACGAGCAGTACTTC

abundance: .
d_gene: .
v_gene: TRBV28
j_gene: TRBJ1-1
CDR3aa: CASRPSTSLGAGPRGRTEAFF
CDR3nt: TGTGCCAGCAGACCCTCGACAAGCTTAGGGGCTGGGCCTAGGGGCAGGACTGAAGCTTTCTTT

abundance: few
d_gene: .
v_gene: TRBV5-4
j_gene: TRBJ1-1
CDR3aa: CASSLRGRGTEAFF
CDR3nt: TGTGCCAGCAGCCTCCGGGGCCGGGGGACTGAAGCTTTCTTT

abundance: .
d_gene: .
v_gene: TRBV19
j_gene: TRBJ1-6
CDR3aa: CASSIAGSSPLHF
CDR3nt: TGTGCCAGTAGTATAGCAGGGTCATCACCCCTCCACTTT

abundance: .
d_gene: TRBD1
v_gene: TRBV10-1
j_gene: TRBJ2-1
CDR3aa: CASSERTGGAYNEQFF
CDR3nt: TGCGCCAGCAGTGAGCGGACAGGGGGCGCTTACAATGAGCAGTTCTTC

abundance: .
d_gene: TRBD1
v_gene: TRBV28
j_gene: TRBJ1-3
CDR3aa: CASRPTGTSGNTIYF
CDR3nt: TGTGCCAGCAGACCGACAGGGACCTCTGGAAACACCATATATTTT

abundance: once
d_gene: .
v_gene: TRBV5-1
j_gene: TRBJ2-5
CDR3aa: CASSWSGGETQYF
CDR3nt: TGCGCCAGCAGCTGGTCAGGAGGGGAGACCCAGTACTTC

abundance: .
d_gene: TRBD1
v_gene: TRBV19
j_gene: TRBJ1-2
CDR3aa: CASSIPGQGAYYGYTF
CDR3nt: TGTGCCAGTAGTATACCCGGACAGGGGGCATACTATGGCTACACCTTC

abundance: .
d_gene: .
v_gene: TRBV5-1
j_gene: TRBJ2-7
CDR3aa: CASSPRARGPYEQYF
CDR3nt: TGCGCCAGCAGCCCCCGGGCCAGGGGCCCCTACGAGCAGTACTTC

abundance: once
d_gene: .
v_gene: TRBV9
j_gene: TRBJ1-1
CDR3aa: CASSGNRELGNTEAFF
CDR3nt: TGTGCCAGCAGCGGTAACAGGGAGCTGGGAAACACTGAAGCTTTCTTT

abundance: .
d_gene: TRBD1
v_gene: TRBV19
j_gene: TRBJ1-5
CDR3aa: CASIGTGYGNQPQHF
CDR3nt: TGTGCCAGTATCGGGACAGGGTATGGCAATCAGCCCCAGCATTTT

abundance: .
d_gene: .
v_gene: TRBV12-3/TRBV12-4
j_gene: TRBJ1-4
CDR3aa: CASSLGAEKLFF
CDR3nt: TGTGCCAGCAGTTTGGGAGCCGAAAAACTGTTTTTT

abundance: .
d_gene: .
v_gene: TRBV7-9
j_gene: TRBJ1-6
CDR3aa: CASSETNRAHSSPLHF
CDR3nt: TGTGCCAGCAGCGAGACCAACAGGGCCCACAGTTCACCCCTCCACTTT

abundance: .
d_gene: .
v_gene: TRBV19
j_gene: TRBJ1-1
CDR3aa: CATHPDRGRLNTEAFF
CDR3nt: TGTGCCACCCACCCGGATCGGGGGAGACTTAACACTGAAGCTTTCTTT

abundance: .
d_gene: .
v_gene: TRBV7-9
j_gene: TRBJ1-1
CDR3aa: CASSFTTNTEAFF
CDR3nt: TGTGCCAGCAGCTTTACAACGAACACTGAAGCTTTCTTT

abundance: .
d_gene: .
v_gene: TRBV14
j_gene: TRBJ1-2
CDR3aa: CASSQGAQDRSYGYTF
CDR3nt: TGTGCCAGCAGCCAAGGGGCTCAAGACAGGTCCTATGGCTACACCTTC

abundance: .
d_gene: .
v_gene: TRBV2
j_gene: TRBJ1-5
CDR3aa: CASSRTVNNQPQHF
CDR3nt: TGTGCCAGCAGCCGGACAGTAAACAATCAGCCCCAGCATTTT

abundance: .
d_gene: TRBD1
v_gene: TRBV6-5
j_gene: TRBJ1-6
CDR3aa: CASSRDRGSPLHF
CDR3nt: TGTGCCAGCAGTCGGGACAGGGGTTCACCCCTCCACTTT